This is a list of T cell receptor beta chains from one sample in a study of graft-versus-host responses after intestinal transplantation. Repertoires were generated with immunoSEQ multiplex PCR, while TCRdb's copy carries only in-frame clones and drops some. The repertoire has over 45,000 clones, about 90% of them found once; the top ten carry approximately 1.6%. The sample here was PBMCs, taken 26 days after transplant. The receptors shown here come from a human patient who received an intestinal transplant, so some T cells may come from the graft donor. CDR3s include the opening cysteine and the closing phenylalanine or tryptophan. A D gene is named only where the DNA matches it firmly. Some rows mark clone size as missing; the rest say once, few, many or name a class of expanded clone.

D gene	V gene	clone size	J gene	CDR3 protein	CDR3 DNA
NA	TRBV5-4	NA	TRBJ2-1	CASSNPVGSDNEQFF	TGTGCCAGCAGCAATCCAGTCGGGTCGGACAATGAGCAGTTCTTC
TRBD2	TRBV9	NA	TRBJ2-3	CASSESGGATDTQYF	TGTGCCAGCAGCGAGAGCGGGGGGGCCACAGATACGCAGTATTTT
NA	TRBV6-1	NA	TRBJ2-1	CASTGNYNEQFF	TGTGCCAGCACAGGGAACTACAATGAGCAGTTCTTC
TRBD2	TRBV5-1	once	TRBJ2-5	CASSGPLTSGTQETQYF	TGCGCCAGCAGCGGGCCTTTGACTAGCGGCACCCAAGAGACCCAGTACTTC
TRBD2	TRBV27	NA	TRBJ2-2	CASGTSGYTGELFF	TGTGCCAGCGGGACTAGCGGATACACCGGGGAGCTGTTTTTT
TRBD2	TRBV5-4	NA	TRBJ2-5	CASSLGGGGQETQYF	TGTGCCAGCAGCTTGGGTGGGGGGGGGCAAGAGACCCAGTACTTC
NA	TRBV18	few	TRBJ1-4	CASSPGATNEKLFF	TGTGCCAGCTCACCAGGAGCAACTAATGAAAAACTGTTTTTT
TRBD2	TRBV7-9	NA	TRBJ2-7	CASSSGLAATYEQYF	TGTGCCAGCAGCTCGGGACTAGCGGCCACCTACGAGCAGTACTTC
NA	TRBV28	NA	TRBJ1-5	CASSLWIQGHPLLGNQPQHF	TGTGCCAGCAGTTTATGGATCCAGGGCCACCCCCTTCTGGGCAATCAGCCCCAGCATTTT
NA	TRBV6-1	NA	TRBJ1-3	CAGGALGNTIYF	TGTGCCGGTGGGGCCCTGGGAAACACCATATATTTT
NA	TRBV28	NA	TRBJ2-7	CASSPNRQLLSYEQYF	TGTGCCAGCAGTCCAAACCGACAGTTATTATCCTACGAGCAGTACTTC
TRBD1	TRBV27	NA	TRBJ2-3	CASSLNPKQGSSTDTQYF	TGTGCCAGCAGTCTGAACCCCAAACAGGGGTCGAGCACAGATACGCAGTATTTT
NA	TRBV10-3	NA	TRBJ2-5	CAISESAQGGETQYF	TGTGCCATCAGTGAGTCGGCACAGGGAGGGGAGACCCAGTACTTC
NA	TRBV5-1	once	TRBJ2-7	CASSFGGTPYEQYF	TGCGCCAGCAGCTTCGGAGGGACCCCCTACGAGCAGTACTTC
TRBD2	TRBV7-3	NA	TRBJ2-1	CASSLLAGEYNEQFF	TGTGCCAGCAGCTTACTAGCGGGGGAATACAATGAGCAGTTCTTC
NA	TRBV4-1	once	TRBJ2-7	CASSHGGSYEQYF	TGCGCCAGCAGCCATGGGGGGTCATACGAGCAGTACTTC
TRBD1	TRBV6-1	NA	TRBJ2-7	CASGQGRSSYEQYF	TGTGCCAGCGGACAGGGGAGGAGCTCCTACGAGCAGTACTTC
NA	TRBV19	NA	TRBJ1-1	CASSPTVNTEAFF	TGTGCCAGTAGTCCTACAGTGAACACTGAAGCTTTCTTT
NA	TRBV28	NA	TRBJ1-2	CASSLTLRRDYTF	TGTGCCAGCAGTTTAACCCTCAGGAGGGACTACACCTTC
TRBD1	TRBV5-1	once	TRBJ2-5	CASSNPPPTGSQETQYF	TGCGCCAGCAGCAACCCGCCTCCGACAGGGTCCCAAGAGACCCAGTACTTC
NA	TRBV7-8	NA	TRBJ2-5	CASSLGVGETQYF	TGTGCCAGCAGCCTCGGGGTGGGAGAGACCCAGTACTTC
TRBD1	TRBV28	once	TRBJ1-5	CASSPGTGHQPQHF	TGTGCCAGCAGTCCTGGGACAGGTCATCAGCCCCAGCATTTT
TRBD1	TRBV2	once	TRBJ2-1	CASSEKVDSRDRGINEQFF	TGTGCCAGCAGTGAAAAGGTAGACTCCAGGGACAGGGGGATAAATGAGCAGTTCTTC
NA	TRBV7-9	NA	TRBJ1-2	CASSLALDSIYGYTF	TGTGCCAGCAGCTTAGCCCTCGACAGCATCTATGGCTACACCTTC
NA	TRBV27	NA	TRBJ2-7	CASSLSGGRYEQYF	TGTGCCAGCAGTTTATCGGGGGGGCGGTACGAGCAGTACTTC
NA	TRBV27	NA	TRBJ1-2	CASSPSVSGDLYGYTF	TGTGCCAGCAGCCCCTCGGTTTCGGGAGACCTCTATGGCTACACCTTC
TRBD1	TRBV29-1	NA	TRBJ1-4	CSVADRGNEKLFF	TGCAGCGTTGCAGACAGGGGGAATGAAAAACTGTTTTTT
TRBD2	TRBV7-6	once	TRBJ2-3	CASSLWPSGGEVDTQYF	TGTGCCAGCAGCTTATGGCCTAGCGGGGGGGAGGTGGATACGCAGTATTTT
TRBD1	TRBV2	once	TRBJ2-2	CASRAGTGGTGELFF	TGTGCCAGCAGGGCCGGGACAGGGGGAACCGGGGAGCTGTTTTTT
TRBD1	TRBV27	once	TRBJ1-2	CASSFRGTGYTF	TGTGCCAGCAGTTTCAGGGGGACTGGCTACACCTTC
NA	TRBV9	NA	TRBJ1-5	CASSGQGNQPQHF	TGTGCCAGCAGCGGACAGGGCAATCAGCCCCAGCATTTT
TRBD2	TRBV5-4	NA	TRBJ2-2	CASSRGIGTSRNTGELFF	TGTGCCAGCAGCCGGGGCATAGGGACTAGCAGGAACACCGGGGAGCTGTTTTTT
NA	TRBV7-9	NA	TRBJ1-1	CAAAGKGPDTEAFF	TGTGCCGCCGCCGGAAAGGGGCCTGACACTGAAGCTTTCTTT
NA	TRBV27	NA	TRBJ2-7	CASSLDYRSSYEQYF	TGTGCCAGCAGTTTAGACTACAGATCCTCCTACGAGCAGTACTTC
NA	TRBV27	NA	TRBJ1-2	CASRTLGEPMDGYTF	TGTGCCAGCCGGACCCTTGGGGAGCCTATGGATGGCTACACCTTC
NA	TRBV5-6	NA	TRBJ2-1	CASSLWGGEQFF	TGTGCCAGCAGCCTGTGGGGAGGTGAGCAGTTCTTC
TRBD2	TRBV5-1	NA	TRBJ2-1	CASSLNLAGTWRGQFF	TGCGCCAGCAGCTTGAACCTAGCGGGGACCTGGAGAGGGCAGTTCTTC
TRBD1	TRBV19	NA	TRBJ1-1	CASSSGTGGGTEAFF	TGTGCCAGTAGCTCCGGGACAGGGGGGGGGACTGAAGCTTTCTTT
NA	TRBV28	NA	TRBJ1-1	CASSRAVEAFF	TGTGCCAGCAGCAGGGCTGTTGAAGCTTTCTTT
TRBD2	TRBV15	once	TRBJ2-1	CATSRGIPPSGSINEQFF	TGTGCCACCAGCAGAGGCATCCCCCCTAGCGGTAGTATCAATGAGCAGTTCTTC
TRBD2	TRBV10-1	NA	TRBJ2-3	CASSSQREGQTDTQYF	TGCGCCAGCAGTTCCCAGCGGGAGGGCCAGACAGATACGCAGTATTTT
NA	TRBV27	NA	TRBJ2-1	CASRGARNEQFF	TGTGCCAGCAGGGGGGCGCGGAATGAGCAGTTCTTC
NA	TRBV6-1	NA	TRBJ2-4	CAAGPVLAKNIQYF	TGTGCCGCGGGACCGGTACTAGCCAAAAACATTCAGTACTTC
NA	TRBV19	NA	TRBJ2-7	CASSKRDNQRYEQYF	TGTGCCAGTAGTAAACGGGACAATCAGCGCTACGAGCAGTACTTC
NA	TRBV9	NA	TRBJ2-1	CASSLQGNSNEQFF	TGTGCCAGCAGCCTTCAGGGGAATTCCAATGAGCAGTTCTTC
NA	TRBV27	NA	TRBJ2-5	CASSGLSQETQYF	TGTGCCAGCAGCGGACTCAGTCAAGAGACCCAGTACTTC
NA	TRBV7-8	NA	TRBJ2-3	CASSSPGLPTDTQYF	TGTGCCAGCAGCTCTCCGGGACTCCCCACAGATACGCAGTATTTT
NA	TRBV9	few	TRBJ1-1	CASSRDQVYTEAFF	TGTGCCAGCTCTCGAGATCAGGTTTACACTGAAGCTTTCTTT
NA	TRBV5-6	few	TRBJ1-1	CASSFVNTEAFF	TGTGCCAGCAGCTTCGTGAACACTGAAGCTTTCTTT
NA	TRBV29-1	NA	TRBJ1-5	CSVESEFGQPQHF	TGCAGCGTTGAATCGGAGTTCGGCCAGCCCCAGCATTTT
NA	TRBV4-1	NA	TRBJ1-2	CASSPRGRGGYTF	TGCGCCAGCAGCCCGCGGGGGAGGGGCGGCTACACCTTC